This T cell receptor beta chain was identified in a study of cytomegalovirus exposure and HLA in healthy donors. General study findings and limits: The study put roughly 160 TCR beta chains on its list as cytomegalovirus-associated. The authors later found HLA-associated TCR beta chains more clonally expanded than equally common others. In vitro confirmation showed three CMV-associated chains to be CMV antigen specific.

PCR amplification relied on 60 Vbeta primers (plus 13 Jbeta primers). Profiled with immunoSEQ multiplex PCR; TCRdb holds only in-frame clones, not every one. The sample yields roughly 110,000 clones, about 75% seen once. V lost 5 bases to trimming and J lost 5 bases, with 16 bases between them. Germline-derived CDR1 and CDR2 are SEHNR and FQNEAQ (reference sequence). This CDR3 has 15 residues. About this clone: Its antigen is as yet unknown.

The sample consisted of PBMCs. This clonotype was obtained from a male donor in good health and CMV-seropositive. The chain recombines TRBV7-9 with TRBJ2-1; D unresolved. CDR3 amino acids: CASSQLKERDNEQFF. CDR3 nucleotide sequence: TGTGCCAGCAGCCAACTCAAAGAAAGAGACAATGAGCAGTTCTTC.